The 20 T cell receptor beta chains below all came from one sample that was sequenced in a study of technical replicates of blood from a handful of donors. Assay used: immunoSEQ multiplex PCR; TCRdb lists only in-frame clones, some missing. The repertoire holds roughly 70,000 clones, with 90% to 95% as singletons. The sequenced sample was PBMCs. The receptors derive from a human donor in good health. Some clones in this sample may be carry-over from other donors' samples.

The chain links TRBV6-5 to TRBJ1-1, with 7 bases aligning to TRBD1. The CDR3 is 13 amino acids. Germline CDR1 MNHEY, CDR2 SVGAGI. The V segment lost 6 bases and the J segment 3 bases; nucleotides outside the gene matches: 4. The CDR3: CASRTGSDTEAFF. CDR3 DNA: TGTGCCAGCAGGACAGGGTCGGACACTGAAGCTTTCTTT.

The CDR3 bases are TGCAGCGCTGTGACAGACCGTGGGCTGTTTTTT. Its protein is CSAVTDRGLFF. The chain employs TRBV29-1 and TRBJ2-2; D is possibly TRBD1 (5 bases). The CDR3 runs to 11 residues. Germline V CDR1 and CDR2: SQVTM, ANQGSEA. Trimming removed 7 bases at V and 13 bases at J, with 16 bases between.

The V and J genes are TRBV6-1 and TRBJ2-7, with D maybe TRBD2 (7 bases). CDR3 length: 15 residues. Germline CDR1 MNHNS, CDR2 SASEGT. V lost 1 base and J 4 bases, leaving 14 bases between the germline ends. The CDR3 DNA reads TGTGCCAGCAGTGAAGAAGGGGGGGGGCCTTACGAGCAGTACTTC. Protein product: CASSEEGGGPYEQYF.

Sample share makes this clone medium-sized. The chain employs TRBV6-6 and TRBJ1-1; 7 nucleotides align to TRBD1. The CDR3 runs 14 residues. Losses at the gene ends were 6 bases for V and 1 base for J; bases not matched to a gene: 5. Germline V lookup: CDR1 MNHNY, CDR2 SVGAGI (reference sequence). CDR3 nucleotides: TGTGCCAGCAGGCAACAGGGGACGAACACTGAAGCTTTCTTT. This encodes CASRQQGTNTEAFF.

V gene TRBV27 combines with J gene TRBJ2-1; 16 positions agree with TRBD2. The CDR3 sequence is 18 residues long. Trimming cost V 6 bases and J 10 bases; bases outside gene matches: 15. The germline gives CDR1 MNHEY, CDR2 SMNVEV (reference sequence). The CDR3, as DNA: TGTGCCAGCAGCCCTCGGGGACTAGCGGGGGGGCGGAGGCTCGAGCAGTTCTTC. Translation gives CASSPRGLAGGRRLEQFF.

The chain has TRBV29-1 and TRBJ1-1, with a tentative D call TRBD1 (5 bases). Trimming removed 5 bases at V and 7 bases at J, with 20 bases between. Germline values: CDR1 SQVTM, CDR2 ANQGSEA. This CDR3 is 14 amino acids long. CDR3 residues: CSVRLGPGWGEAFF. The CDR3 DNA reads as TGCAGCGTTCGACTCGGACCAGGGTGGGGTGAAGCTTTCTTT. The full variable domain, completed using reference TRBV29-1 and TRBJ1-1, is SAVISQKPSRDICQRGTSLTIQCQVDSQVTMMFWYRQQPGQSLTLIATANQGSEATYESGFVIDKFPISRPNLTFSTLTVSNMSPEDSSIYLCSVRLGPGWGEAFFGQGTRLTVV.

The chain uses TRBV6-6 and TRBJ1-4; 7 nucleotides match TRBD1. Losses at the gene ends were 5 bases for V and 0 bases for J; bases not matched to a gene: 6. Germline V CDR1 and CDR2: MNHNY, SVGAGI (reference sequence). The CDR3 contains 16 residues. The CDR3 nucleotides read TGTGCCAGCAGTCGGGAGGGACAGACAACTAATGAAAAACTGTTTTTT. This gives the protein CASSREGQTTNEKLFF.

The chain is built from TRBV6-4 and TRBJ1-2; 8 nucleotides match TRBD1. V lost 8 bases and J lost 7; bases outside the gene matches: 18. Germline loops: CDR1 MRHNA, CDR2 SNTAGT. The CDR3 has 16 residues. The CDR3 loop reads CASGTKDRAPPGGYTF. The CDR3, as DNA: TGTGCCAGCGGAACCAAGGACAGGGCCCCGCCGGGTGGCTACACCTTC.

The chain recombines TRBV7-9 with TRBJ2-3; 10 bases line up with TRBD1. With V trimmed by 5 bases and J by 4 bases, 0 bases remained unmatched. Germline lookup yields CDR1 SEHNR and CDR2 FQNEAQ (reference sequence). The CDR3 is made up of 13 amino acids. CDR3 protein: CASSDRGPDTQYF. CDR3 nucleotides: TGTGCCAGCAGCGACAGGGGGCCAGATACGCAGTATTTT.

The chain uses TRBV5-1 and TRBJ2-2; possible D gene TRBD2, 6 bases. CDR1 SGHRS and CDR2 YFSETQ come from the germline V gene. The V and J ends lost 9 bases and 6 bases respectively, with 18 bases between them. The CDR3 runs 14 residues. CDR3 DNA: TGCGCCACCTCGGGACTCACCACGGCCGGGGAGCTGTTTTTT. The encoded protein is CATSGLTTAGELFF.

This sequence joins TRBV7-2 and TRBJ2-5; 9 nucleotides agree with TRBD2. Germline V gene data show CDR1 as SGHTA and CDR2 as FQGNSA. There are 17 residues in the CDR3. V was clipped by 1 base and J by 4 bases; unmatched bases: 10. CDR3 region: CASSLDGAGGPGETQYF. CDR3 sequence (DNA): TGTGCCAGCAGCTTAGACGGTGCGGGGGGGCCAGGAGAGACCCAGTACTTC.

This sequence joins TRBV6-5 and TRBJ1-1; TRBD1 might be the D (6 bases). With 6 bases removed from V and 1 base from J, the gap between germline ends came to 15 bases. Per the germline V gene, CDR1 is MNHEY and CDR2 is SVGAGI. CDR3 size: 15 residues. CDR3 nucleotides: TGTGCCAGCAGGATCCGGGGGGCAGAGAACACTGAAGCTTTCTTT. It is translated as CASRIRGAENTEAFF.

This clone was counted once. The rearrangement links TRBV19 to TRBJ1-3, with a possible D match to TRBD1 (5 bases). CDR1 is LNHDA, CDR2 SQIVND, per germline (reference sequence). This CDR3 region has 14 residues. The V end was cut by 4 bases, the J end by 13 bases, with 20 bases between. This CDR3 is CASSTTATGTRIYF. The CDR3, as DNA: TGTGCCAGTAGTACTACCGCAACCGGGACTCGAATATATTTT.

The chain uses TRBV29-1 and TRBJ1-1; tentatively, D is TRBD1 (5 bases). V lost 6 bases and J 3 bases, leaving 14 bases between the germline ends. CDR3 length: 13 residues. The germline V gene has CDR1 SQVTM and CDR2 ANQGSEA. The CDR3 spells CSVLGQGHTEAFF. DNA of the CDR3: TGCAGCGTCTTGGGGCAAGGGCACACTGAAGCTTTCTTT.

This clone is a singleton in its sample. The chain is built from TRBV29-1 and TRBJ1-3; no reliable D call. The germline CDR1 and CDR2 sequences are SQVTM and ANQGSEA. V shed 5 bases and J shed 0 bases, with 8 bases lying between them. CDR3 length: 13 amino acids. CDR3 sequence: CSVLRDSGNTIYF. The CDR3 DNA follows: TGCAGCGTTCTACGAGACTCTGGAAACACCATATATTTT.

This sequence joins TRBV28 and TRBJ1-1; TRBD1 matches at 9 bases. Germline CDR1 reads MDHEN; CDR2 reads SYDVKM. The CDR3 consists of 15 residues. V was pared by 5 bases and J by 11 bases, with 15 bases of the junction left unmatched. The CDR3 is CASSSPGTGRMYAFF. The CDR3 DNA follows: TGTGCCAGCAGTAGTCCCGGGACAGGGCGAATGTATGCTTTCTTT.

The rearrangement uses TRBV29-1 and TRBJ1-2; 7 nucleotides agree with TRBD1. The CDR3 loop spans 12 amino acids. After removal of 7 bases from V and 1 base from J, the junction contained 3 bases not matched to a gene. In germline, CDR1 is SQVTM, CDR2 ANQGSEA. The CDR3 DNA is TGCAGCGCAAGGGACAGTAACTATGGCTACACCTTC. As protein: CSARDSNYGYTF.

This chain uses TRBV18 with TRBJ1-1; 9 bases match TRBD1. Germline CDR1 is KGHSH and CDR2 is LQKENI. CDR3 length: 14 residues. The junction had 4 bases not matched to a gene; V was cut back by 4 bases and J by 4 bases. The CDR3 is CASSRGQGSTEAFF. The CDR3 nucleotides read TGTGCCAGCTCACGGGGACAGGGAAGCACTGAAGCTTTCTTT.

This chain links TRBV15 with TRBJ2-1; a weak D match, TRBD1 (6 bases). Germline CDR1 is LNHNV and CDR2 is YYDKDF (reference sequence). V lost 2 bases to trimming and J lost 2 bases, with 10 bases between them. The CDR3 is 15 residues long. CDR3 coding DNA: TGTGCCACCAGCAGATCCGGGACACCCTACAATGAGCAGTTCTTC. Residues: CATSRSGTPYNEQFF.

The chain has TRBV7-6 and TRBJ2-1; TRBD2 aligns across 8 bases. The V gene's germline CDR1 is SGHVS and CDR2 FNYEAQ. V lost 1 base and J lost 7; bases outside the gene matches: 9. This CDR3 has 16 residues. The CDR3 DNA reads TGTGCCAGCAGCTTAGTAGCGGGACTCGGGAAGAATGAGCAGTTCTTC. Translating it yields CASSLVAGLGKNEQFF. Together with reference TRBV7-6 and TRBJ2-1, the CDR3 gives the full variable domain: GAGVSQSPRYKVTKRGQDVALRCDPISGHVSLYWYRQALGQGPEFLTYFNYEAQQDKSGLPNDRFSAERPEGSISTLTIQRTEQRDSAMYRCASSLVAGLGKNEQFFGPGTRLTVL.